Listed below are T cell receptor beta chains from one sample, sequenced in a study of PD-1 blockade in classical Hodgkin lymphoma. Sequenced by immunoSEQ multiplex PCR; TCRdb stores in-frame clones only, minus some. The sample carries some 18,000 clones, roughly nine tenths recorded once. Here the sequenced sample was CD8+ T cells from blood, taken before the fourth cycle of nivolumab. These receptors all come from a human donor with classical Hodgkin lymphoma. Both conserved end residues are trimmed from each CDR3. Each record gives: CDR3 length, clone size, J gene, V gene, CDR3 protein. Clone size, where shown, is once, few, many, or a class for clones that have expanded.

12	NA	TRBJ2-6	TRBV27	ASSFDVGANVLT
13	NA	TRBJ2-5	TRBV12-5	ASGYITGPRETQY
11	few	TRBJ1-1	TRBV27	ASSLGGITEAF
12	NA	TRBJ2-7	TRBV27	ASSPKRQGNEQY
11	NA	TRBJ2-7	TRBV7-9	ASSAVNRDEQY
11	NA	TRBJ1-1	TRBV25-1	ASSEYWDTEAF
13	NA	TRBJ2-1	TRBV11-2	ASSSGTSRTDEQF
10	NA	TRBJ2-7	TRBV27	ASMGFGYEQY
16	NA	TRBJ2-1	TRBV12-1	ASSPLHTTRGGGNEQF
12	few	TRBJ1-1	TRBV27	ASSPGPAGTEAF
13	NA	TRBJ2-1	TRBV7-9	ASSSSLSTNNEQF
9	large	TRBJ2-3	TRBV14	ASSQSDTQY
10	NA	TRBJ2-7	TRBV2	ASSEGDGVLY
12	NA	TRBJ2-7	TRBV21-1	ASRTGQPPYEQY
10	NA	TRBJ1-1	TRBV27	ASSRLNSGAF
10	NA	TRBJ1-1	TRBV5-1	ASSLGDTEAF
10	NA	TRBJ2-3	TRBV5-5	ASSLEVDTQY
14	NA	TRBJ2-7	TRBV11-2	ASSLDGLEIAHEQY
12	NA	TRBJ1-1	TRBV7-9	ASLGTAMNTEAF
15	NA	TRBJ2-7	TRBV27	ASSLPPRTIPTYEQY
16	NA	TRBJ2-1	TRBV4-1	ASSHLGAGTGSYNEQF
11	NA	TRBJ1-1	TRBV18	ASSLPGNTEAF
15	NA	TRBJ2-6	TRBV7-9	ASSPLGQTLGANVLT
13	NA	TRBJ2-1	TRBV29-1	SVDGGRGLYNEQF
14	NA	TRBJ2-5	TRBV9	ASSADLLAGGETQY
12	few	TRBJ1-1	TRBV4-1	ASSQDLWTGEAF
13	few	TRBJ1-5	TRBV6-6	ASSYYPGTPQPQH
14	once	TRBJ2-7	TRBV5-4	ASSGTLAGGPHEQY
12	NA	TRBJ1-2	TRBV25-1	ASSDNEWLYGYT
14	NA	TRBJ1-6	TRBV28	ASSFPGSSYNSPLH
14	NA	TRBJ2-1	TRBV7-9	ASISNREHSYNEQF
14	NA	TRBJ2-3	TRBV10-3	ANGTSGSRCTDTQY
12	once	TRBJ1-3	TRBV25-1	ASSPAGGRNTIY
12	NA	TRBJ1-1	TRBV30	AWKGPGGPAEAF
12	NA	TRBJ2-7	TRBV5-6	ASSLGQLLYEQY
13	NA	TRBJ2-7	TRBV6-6	ASSQGTSGPYEQY
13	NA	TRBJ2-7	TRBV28	ASTPGRGQTYEQY
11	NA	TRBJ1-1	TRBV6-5	ASSLSRRTEAF
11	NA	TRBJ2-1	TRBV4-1	ASSQIARSEQF
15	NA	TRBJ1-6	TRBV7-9	ASSLISDRGNNSPLH
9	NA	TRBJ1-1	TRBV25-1	ASRIGTEAF
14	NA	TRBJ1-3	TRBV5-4	ASSHDRDRDGNTIY
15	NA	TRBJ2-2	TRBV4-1	ASSLGPEKRSTGELF
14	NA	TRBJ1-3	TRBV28	ASSLSRGGSGNTIY
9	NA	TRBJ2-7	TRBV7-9	ASSSNYEQY
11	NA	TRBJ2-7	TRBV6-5	ASSYTGSYEQY
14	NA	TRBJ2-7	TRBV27	ASTKGTPEGSYEQY
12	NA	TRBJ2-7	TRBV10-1	ASSESSFALRQY
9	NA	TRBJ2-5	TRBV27	ASSFSGTQY
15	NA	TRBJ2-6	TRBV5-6	ASSLSIGISGANVLT